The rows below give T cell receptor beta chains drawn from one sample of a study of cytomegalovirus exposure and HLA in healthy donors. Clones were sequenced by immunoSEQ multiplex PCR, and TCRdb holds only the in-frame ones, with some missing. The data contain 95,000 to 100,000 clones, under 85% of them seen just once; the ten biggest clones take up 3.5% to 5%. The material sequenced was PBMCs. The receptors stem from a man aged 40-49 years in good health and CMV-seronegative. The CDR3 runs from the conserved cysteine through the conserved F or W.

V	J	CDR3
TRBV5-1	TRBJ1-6	CASSPVGQGGNSPLHF
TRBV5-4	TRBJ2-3	CASSLRGTDTQYF
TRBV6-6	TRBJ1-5	CAHGAVGNQPQHF
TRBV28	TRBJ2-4	CASSLGVAKNIQYF
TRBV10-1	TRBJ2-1	CASSDSPLAGLNEQFF
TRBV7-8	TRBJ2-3	CASSLGPLRTDTQYF
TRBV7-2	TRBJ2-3	CASSLISSDTQYF
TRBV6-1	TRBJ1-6	CASSEAVNMFSARESPLHF
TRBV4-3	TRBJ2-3	CASSQGPSGATDTQYF
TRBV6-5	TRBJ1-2	CASSSGGYGYTF
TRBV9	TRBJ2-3	CASSVNPGLAGGTDTQYF
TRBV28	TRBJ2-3	CASSQLDYSVRDTQYF
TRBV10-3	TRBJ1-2	CAISTPDNYGYTF
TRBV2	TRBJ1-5	CASSYGDFDQPQHF
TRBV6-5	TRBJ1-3	CASRQGDTIYF
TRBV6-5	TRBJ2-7	CASSPGDSLAPYF
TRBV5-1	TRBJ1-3	CASSLEGGWGSGNTIYF
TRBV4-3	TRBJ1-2	CASSQETGTYGYTF
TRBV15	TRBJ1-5	CATSRDRGMEPQHF
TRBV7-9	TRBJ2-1	CASSPTVSYNEQFF
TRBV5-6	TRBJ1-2	CASSSALRDTGGDYGYTF
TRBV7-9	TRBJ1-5	CASSLAKTGDQPQHF
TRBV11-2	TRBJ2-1	CASSLTNEQFF
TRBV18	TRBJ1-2	CASSQTGSTNYGYTF
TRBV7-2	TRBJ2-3	CASSLRGGADTQYF
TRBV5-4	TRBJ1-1	CASSLAGQLGNTEAFF
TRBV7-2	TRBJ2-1	CASSLAGGEGNEQFF
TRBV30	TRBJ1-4	CAWRAGTYEKLFF